Presented here are 24 T cell receptor beta chains from one specimen sequenced in a study of shared clonotypes between healthy human individuals. Assay used: immunoSEQ multiplex PCR; TCRdb lists only in-frame clones, some missing. The sample shows more than 1.2 million clones, 98% of them seen only once. The specimen sequenced was naive CD4+ T cells sorted from blood. The sample's subset: CD45RA+ positively selected. These receptors were taken from a man under 40 in good health.

As concerns this clone: Other nucleotide sequences from this sample produce the same CDR3. CDR3 protein: CASSPGGEQYF. The CDR3 region has the DNA TGTGCCAGCAGCCCTGGGGGGGAGCAGTACTTC. V and J are TRBV7-2 and TRBJ2-7, with D possibly matching TRBD2 (6 bases). The CDR3 totals 11 residues. Trimming cost V 5 bases and J 7 bases, with 9 bases left between them. CDR1 and CDR2 (germline): SGHTA, FQGNSA. Drawing the rest from reference TRBV7-2 and TRBJ2-7, the complete variable domain is GAGVSQSPSNKVTEKGKDVELRCDPISGHTALYWYRQSLGQGLEFLIYFQGNSAPDKSGLPSDRFSAERTGGSVSTLTIQRTQQEDSAVYLCASSPGGEQYFGPGTRLTVT.

This clone was detected only once. The chain recombines TRBV2 with TRBJ1-2; 10 positions agree with TRBD1. Germline trimming cut 5 bases from V and 8 bases from J; bases unmatched to any gene: 5. The CDR3 contains 13 residues. CDR1 is SNHLY, CDR2 FYNNEI, per germline. The CDR3 DNA reads TGTGCCAGCAGTATGGACAGGGGGGAGGGCTACACCTTC. It is translated as CASSMDRGEGYTF.

This chain joins TRBV6-5 and TRBJ1-2, with D possibly TRBD1 on 6 matching bases. This CDR3 is 16 amino acids long. The V end was cut by 0 bases, the J end by 5 bases, with 16 bases between. CDR1 MNHEY and CDR2 SVGAGI come from the germline V gene. As DNA, the CDR3 is TGTGCCAGCAGTTACTCGGCTAGGACAGTCCCGTATGGCTACACCTTC. Its translation is CASSYSARTVPYGYTF.

The chain employs TRBV5-1 and TRBJ2-5; TRBD2 might be the D (6 bases). V was shortened by 4 bases and J by 4 bases, with 20 bases between the two germline ends. Germline CDR1 is SGHRS and CDR2 is YFSETQ. There are 16 residues in the CDR3. The CDR3 DNA is TGCGCCAGCAGCGTTGGTAGCGGTCAGGGAGGAGAGACCCAGTACTTC. The encoded protein is CASSVGSGQGGETQYF.

This chain connects TRBV9 to TRBJ2-1, with 7 bases matching TRBD1. The V gene's germline CDR1 is SGDLS and CDR2 YYNGEE. V gave up 3 bases and J gave up 3 bases; unmatched junction bases: 9. The CDR3 runs to 16 residues. In nucleotides, the CDR3 is TGTGCCAGCAGCGGAGCTCCGGGACAGCTCTACAATGAGCAGTTCTTC. Its protein is CASSGAPGQLYNEQFF.

The chain recombines TRBV6-5 with TRBJ2-7; the D call may be TRBD1 or TRBD2 (5 bases each). Germline CDR1 MNHEY, CDR2 SVGAGI. Trimming shortened V by 5 bases and J by 0 bases, and 11 bases separated the two germline ends. The CDR3 runs to 14 residues. The CDR3 DNA reads as TGTGCCAGCAGTAGGGACGGCCCCTCCTACGAGCAGTACTTC. It encodes CASSRDGPSYEQYF.

In the case of this clone: Other DNA sequences from this sample encode an identical CDR3 as well. The CDR3 DNA reads TGTGCCATCAGTGGAAGAGACAATGAGCAGTTCTTC. Residues: CAISGRDNEQFF. J is TRBJ2-1 and V is TRBV10-3, with unresolved D. V lost 4 bases and J lost 5, with 6 bases in between. CDR1 is ENHRY, CDR2 SYGVKD, per germline. The CDR3 length is 12 residues.

This clone was found once. J is TRBJ2-1 and V is TRBV5-4; D might be TRBD1 (7 bases). The CDR3 covers 15 residues. Germline CDR1 is SGHNT and CDR2 is YYREEE (reference sequence). V lost 6 bases and J 3 bases, leaving 16 bases between the germline ends. The CDR3 loop is CASKQGHGSYNEQFF. As DNA, the CDR3 is TGTGCCAGCAAACAGGGGCACGGGAGCTACAATGAGCAGTTCTTC.

In the case of this clone: An end of the junction differs from the germline gene, which may be a read error. The chain couples TRBV5-1 to TRBJ1-1; 9 nucleotides line up with TRBD1. Germline-derived CDR1 and CDR2 are SGHRS and YFSETQ. CDR3 length: 15 residues. Here the CDR3 reads CASRPDNRDRAEAFF. DNA of the CDR3: TGCGCCAGCAGGCCGGACAACCGGGACAGGGCTGAGGCTTTCTTT.

The chain carries TRBV4-3 and TRBJ2-1, with TRBD2 identical over 10 bases. Trimming took 0 bases from V and 4 from J; bases not matched to a gene: 6. The CDR3 length is 17 residues. The germline V gene encodes CDR1 LGHNA and CDR2 YSLEER. DNA of the CDR3: TGCGCCAGCAGCCAAGACCCTAGCGGGAGTACTTACAATGAGCAGTTCTTC. Translating it yields CASSQDPSGSTYNEQFF.

The V gene is TRBV29-1, the J gene TRBJ2-3, with 10 bases lining up with TRBD2. V lost 0 bases to trimming and J lost 7 bases; unmatched junction nucleotides: 10. Germline V CDR1 and CDR2: SQVTM, ANQGSEA. This CDR3 contains 16 residues. The CDR3 DNA reads TGCAGCGTTGAAGATCCGGCTAGCGGGAGAGGTTATACGCAGTATTTT. Amino acid sequence: CSVEDPASGRGYTQYF.

The chain is built from TRBV2 and TRBJ2-7; TRBD1 agrees at 7 bases. V lost 8 bases, J lost 4 bases, and 14 bases stayed unmatched. Germline V gene sequence: CDR1 SNHLY, CDR2 FYNNEI. This CDR3 spans 15 amino acids. CDR3 sequence (DNA): TGTGCCAGCGGGCCGAACAGGGGAGATAGGTACGAGCAGTACTTC. Translated, it gives CASGPNRGDRYEQYF.

The gene calls are TRBV4-3 and TRBJ2-5, with D perhaps TRBD2 (6 bases). CDR1 LGHNA and CDR2 YSLEER come from the germline V gene. V was pared by 5 bases and J by 3 bases, with 13 bases between. The CDR3 extends over 14 amino acids. CDR3 sequence: CASSAGTFEETQYF. CDR3 bases: TGCGCCAGCAGCGCCGGGACTTTCGAAGAGACCCAGTACTTC.

The V gene is TRBV29-1, the J gene TRBJ1-5, with D perhaps matching TRBD1 (6 bases). CDR1 and CDR2 (germline): SQVTM, ANQGSEA. The CDR3 totals 14 residues. The V end lost 4 bases, the J end lost 0 bases, and 10 bases lay between the germline ends. The CDR3 region has the DNA TGCAGCGTTGTGGGGGCAGATAGCAATCAGCCCCAGCATTTT. Translating gives CSVVGADSNQPQHF.

This chain connects TRBV5-4 to TRBJ2-1, with D perhaps matching TRBD2 (6 bases). This CDR3 is 16 amino acids long. Germline V gene data show CDR1 as SGHNT and CDR2 as YYREEE (reference sequence). V lost 2 bases and J 5 bases, leaving 17 bases between the germline ends. The CDR3 region has the DNA TGTGCCAGCAGCTTTAAGGGAGGCGGCGTGCACAATGAGCAGTTCTTC. This sequence encodes CASSFKGGGVHNEQFF. The full variable domain, rest sourced from reference TRBV5-4 and TRBJ2-1, is ETGVTQSPTHLIKTRGQQVTLRCSSQSGHNTVSWYQQALGQGPQFIFQYYREEENGRGNFPPRFSGLQFPNYSSELNVNALELDDSALYLCASSFKGGGVHNEQFFGPGTRLTVL.

The V gene is TRBV5-4, the J gene TRBJ2-1; maybe TRBD2 (5 bases). CDR3 length: 15 amino acids. Germline V lookup: CDR1 SGHNT, CDR2 YYREEE (reference sequence). Trimming pared 1 base from V and 1 base from J, leaving 9 bases between. As DNA, the CDR3 is TGTGCCAGCAGCTTGCGGTGGGAGTCCTACAATGAGCAGTTCTTC. This gives the protein CASSLRWESYNEQFF.

This clone was counted once. The sample carries other DNA sequences with the same CDR3. The chain links TRBV2 to TRBJ2-3, with D unclear. The CDR3 is made up of 11 amino acids. Per germline, CDR1 SNHLY and CDR2 FYNNEI. V was trimmed by 4 bases and J by 5 bases, leaving 4 bases between them. As DNA, the CDR3 is TGTGCCAGCAGTGTATTAGATACGCAGTATTTT. Residues: CASSVLDTQYF.

The chain uses TRBV5-5 and TRBJ2-1, with 14 bases identical to TRBD2. CDR1 and CDR2 from the germline V gene are SGHKS and YYEKEE (reference sequence). Trimming took 4 bases from V and 6 from J; bases not matched to a gene: 15. CDR3 size: 19 residues. CDR3 DNA: TGTGCCAGCAGCAACATAGGGACTAGCGGGAGCGGGGGGGCCAATGAGCAGTTCTTC. Residues: CASSNIGTSGSGGANEQFF.

V and J are TRBV2 and TRBJ2-7; 8 bases agree with TRBD1. Per the germline V gene, CDR1 is SNHLY and CDR2 is FYNNEI. V lost 4 bases to trimming and J lost 0 bases; unmatched junction nucleotides: 5. CDR3 size: 15 residues. CDR3 nucleotides: TGTGCCAGCAGTGGAGACAGGGGAAGCTCCTACGAGCAGTACTTC. Translating it yields CASSGDRGSSYEQYF. Together with reference TRBV2 and TRBJ2-7, the CDR3 gives the full variable domain: EPEVTQTPSHQVTQMGQEVILRCVPISNHLYFYWYRQILGQKVEFLVSFYNNEISEKSEIFDDQFSVERPDGSNFTLKIRSTKLEDSAMYFCASSGDRGSSYEQYFGPGTRLTVT.

The chain has TRBV10-3 and TRBJ2-6; either TRBD1 or TRBD2 may fit D (5 bases each). The CDR3 consists of 16 residues. Germline V lookup: CDR1 ENHRY, CDR2 SYGVKD. Trimming took 3 bases from V and 1 from J, leaving 10 bases between them. This CDR3 reads CAISDPGSSGANVLTF. The CDR3 nucleotides are TGTGCCATCAGTGATCCAGGGAGTTCTGGGGCCAACGTCCTGACTTTC.

The chain couples TRBV7-2 to TRBJ2-7; a weak D match, TRBD1 (5 bases). Germline-derived CDR1 and CDR2 are SGHTA and FQGNSA. The CDR3 sequence is 14 residues long. Between the trimmed V and J ends, which lost 4 bases and 4 bases, there was a span of 14 bases. In DNA, the CDR3 is TGTGCCAGCAGCTCACAGGTAGCCCTATACGAGCAGTACTTC. This gives the protein CASSSQVALYEQYF.

This chain uses TRBV5-6 with TRBJ2-5; TRBD2 agrees at 10 bases. The germline V gene has CDR1 SGHDT and CDR2 YYEEEE. The trim removed 6 bases at V and 7 bases at J, leaving 12 bases unmatched. This CDR3 is 15 amino acids long. Here the CDR3 reads CASTPGLAEGLTQYF. The CDR3 bases are TGTGCCAGCACCCCTGGACTAGCGGAGGGGTTGACCCAGTACTTC.

This clone is a singleton in its sample. The chain has TRBV27 and TRBJ2-7, with D tentatively TRBD1 (6 bases). This CDR3 is built from 14 residues. CDR1 is MNHEY, CDR2 SMNVEV, per germline (reference sequence). The ends were cut back, 6 bases at V and 4 bases at J, with 16 bases in the middle. CDR3 sequence: CASSPRGRMYEQYF. The CDR3, as DNA: TGTGCCAGCAGCCCGAGGGGGAGAATGTACGAGCAGTACTTC.

The chain recombines TRBV28 with TRBJ1-1, with no clear D. CDR1 and CDR2 from the germline V gene are MDHEN and SYDVKM. The V gene lost 4 bases and the J gene lost 1 base, with 13 bases spanning the gap. CDR3 size: 15 residues. The CDR3 DNA reads TGTGCCAGCAGTTCCTTCTCCGGGAAGAACACTGAAGCTTTCTTT. Translated: CASSSFSGKNTEAFF.